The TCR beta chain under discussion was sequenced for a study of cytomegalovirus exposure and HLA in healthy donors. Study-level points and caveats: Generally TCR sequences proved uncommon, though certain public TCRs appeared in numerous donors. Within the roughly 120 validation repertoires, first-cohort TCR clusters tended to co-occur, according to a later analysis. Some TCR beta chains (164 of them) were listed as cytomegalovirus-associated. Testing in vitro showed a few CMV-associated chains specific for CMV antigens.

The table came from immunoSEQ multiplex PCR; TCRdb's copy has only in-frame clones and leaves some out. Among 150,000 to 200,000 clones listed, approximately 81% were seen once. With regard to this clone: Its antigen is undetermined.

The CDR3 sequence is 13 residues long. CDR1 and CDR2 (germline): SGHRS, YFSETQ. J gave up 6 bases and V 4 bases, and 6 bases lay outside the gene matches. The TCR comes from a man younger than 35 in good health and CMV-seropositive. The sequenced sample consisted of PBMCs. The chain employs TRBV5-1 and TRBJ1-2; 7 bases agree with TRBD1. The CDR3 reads CASSPETGNGYTF. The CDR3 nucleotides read TGCGCCAGCAGCCCGGAGACAGGGAATGGCTACACCTTC.